The T cell receptor beta chain under discussion was sequenced for a study of PD-1 blockade in classical Hodgkin lymphoma (dated by TCRdb to about 2020). Study-level background: Nivolumab dosing was 3 mg/kg intravenously every 2 weeks, continuing until either disease progression or unacceptable toxicity. A peripheral blood immune signature of response to PD-1 blockade in classical Hodgkin lymphoma was defined using TCR beta sequencing and CyTOF. The study at large found these results: A significant rise by C4D1 was seen in CD4+ but not CD8+ TCR diversity (p=0.0027 vs p=0.16), with the rise being most apparent in complete responders (p=0.02). Baseline TCR diversity was reported to be lower in newly diagnosed patients than in healthy donors, and even lower in relapsed/refractory patients. Trial patients with a complete response had baseline diversity similar to that of newly diagnosed patients, while partial responders and progressors had significantly lower diversity. Lower diversity was seen in patients whose nivolumab began less than 1 year after ASCT, and these patients were left out of later analyses so that immune reconstitution would not confound the results. Only a single clinical trial cohort was studied, and what caused the repertoire differences, possibly disease activity or prior therapy, remained undefined.

Interpreted using the paper, the time point label stands for: cycle 2 day 1 (C2D1) of nivolumab. Relapse after autologous stem cell transplantation had occurred in all trial patients, and cohorts A, B and C were distinguished by prior brentuximab vedotin exposure. The trial cohort comprised some 60 patients with relapsed/refractory classical Hodgkin lymphoma whose best overall responses were complete response, partial response or progressive disease. Trial patients were treated with single-agent nivolumab in the multi-cohort phase II CheckMate 205 trial. An independent review committee assessed best overall response by applying the 2007 International Working Group response criteria. Trial PBMCs were collected immediately before nivolumab initiation (C1D1) and during therapy at cycle 2 day 1 and cycle 4 day 1. Peripheral blood was collected in 8 mL Vacutainer Cell Preparation Tubes, from which PBMCs were isolated by centrifugation and then cryopreserved.

The Qiagen DNeasy kit was used to extract genomic DNA both from unsorted PBMCs and from the negatively selected CD4+ and CD8+ fractions. TCR beta CDR3 regions were amplified by immunoSEQ multiplex PCR using primers annealing to V and J segments. A synthetic immune receptor repertoire was used to minimize amplification bias, and remaining bias was computationally removed after sequencing. In the authors' own workflow: Custom Python scripts were used to quantify repertoire diversity as the Shannon entropy index. Unsorted, CD4+ and CD8+ repertoires were analyzed separately, except in combined analyses where CD4+ and CD8+ sequences were merged in silico. Clonal expansion was defined as a frequency increase of at least 2-fold after treatment compared with C1D1, and clones undetected at baseline were assigned a pseudocount of 0.5. Singleton clones were defined as clones with 0 or 1 copy at C1D1, and non-singleton clones were defined as clones with 2 or more copies. Clones expanded in unsorted samples were annotated as CD4+, CD8+ or unknown by matching protein sequences in sorted samples from the same patient. Wilcoxon tests on paired samples were used to test changes in diversity from C1D1 to C4D1. In TCRdb, the immuneACCESS table is reduced to in-frame sequences with V and J assigned. These tables do not hold every clone; where another copy was compared, an unresolved V gene accounts for under half, and the others remain unexplained. V, J and clone size reflect that table, while D and trimming were determined from the DNA. In all, the sample holds approximately 150,000 clones, and 78% of those were seen once. The top ten clones comprise over 7.5% of the sample.

For this clone: Its antigen remains undetermined. Base quality data are lacking; no much larger clone is found one base away.

Counted from cysteine to phenylalanine, this CDR3 has 13 amino acids. Solely the CDR3 DNA is kept, with 39 bases framed from the first base. V loses 8 bases, J loses 3 bases, and the germline ends lie 14 bases apart. The germline V gene gives CDR1 as ENHRY and CDR2 as SYGVKD. This specimen was peripheral blood mononuclear cells (PBMCs), taken before the second cycle of nivolumab. The sequence derives from a human donor with classical Hodgkin lymphoma. The V and J segments used are TRBV10-3 and TRBJ2-7, with a tentative D gene TRBD1 over 7 matching bases. The CDR3 reads as follows: CAIRGTDLYEQYF. The nucleotide sequence reads TGTGCCATCCGGGGGACAGACCTCTACGAGCAGTACTTC.